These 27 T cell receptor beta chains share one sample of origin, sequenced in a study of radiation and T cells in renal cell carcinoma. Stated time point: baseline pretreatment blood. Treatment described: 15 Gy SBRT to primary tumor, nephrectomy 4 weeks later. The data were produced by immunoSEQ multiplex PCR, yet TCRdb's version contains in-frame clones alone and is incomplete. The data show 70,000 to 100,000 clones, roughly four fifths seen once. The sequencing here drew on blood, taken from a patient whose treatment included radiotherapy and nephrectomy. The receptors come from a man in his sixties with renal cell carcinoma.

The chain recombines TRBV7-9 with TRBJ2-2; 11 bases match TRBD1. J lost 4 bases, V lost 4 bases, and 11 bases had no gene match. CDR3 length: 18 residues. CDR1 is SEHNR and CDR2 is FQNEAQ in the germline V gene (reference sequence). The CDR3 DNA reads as TGTGCCAGCAGCTCGTGGCGGACAGGGGGCGCGTCCACCGGGGAGCTGTTTTTT. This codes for CASSSWRTGGASTGELFF.

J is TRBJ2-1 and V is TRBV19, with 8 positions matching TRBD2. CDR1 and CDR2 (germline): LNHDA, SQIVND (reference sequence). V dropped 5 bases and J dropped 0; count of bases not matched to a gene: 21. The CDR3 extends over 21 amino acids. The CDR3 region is CASSGPPGLVGPPSSYNEQFF. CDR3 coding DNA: TGTGCCAGTAGTGGACCCCCGGGACTAGTTGGGCCCCCTAGCTCCTACAATGAGCAGTTCTTC.

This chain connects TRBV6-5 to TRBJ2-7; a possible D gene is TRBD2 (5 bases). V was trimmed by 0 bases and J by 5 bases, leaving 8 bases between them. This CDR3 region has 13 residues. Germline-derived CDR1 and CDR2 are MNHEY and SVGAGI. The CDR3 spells CASSYSNGNEQYF. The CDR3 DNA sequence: TGTGCCAGCAGTTACTCGAACGGGAACGAGCAGTACTTC.

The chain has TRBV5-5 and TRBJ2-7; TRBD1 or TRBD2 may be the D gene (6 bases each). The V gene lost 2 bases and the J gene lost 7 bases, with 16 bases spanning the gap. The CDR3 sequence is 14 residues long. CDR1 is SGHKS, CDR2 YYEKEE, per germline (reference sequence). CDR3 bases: TGTGCCAGCAGCTTCCTGCCGGGGGCGGGAGAGCAGTACTTC. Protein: CASSFLPGAGEQYF. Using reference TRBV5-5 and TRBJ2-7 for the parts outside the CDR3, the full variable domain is DAGVTQSPTHLIKTRGQQVTLRCSPISGHKSVSWYQQVLGQGPQFIFQYYEKEERGRGNFPDRFSARQFPNYSSELNVNALLLGDSALYLCASSFLPGAGEQYFGPGTRLTVT.

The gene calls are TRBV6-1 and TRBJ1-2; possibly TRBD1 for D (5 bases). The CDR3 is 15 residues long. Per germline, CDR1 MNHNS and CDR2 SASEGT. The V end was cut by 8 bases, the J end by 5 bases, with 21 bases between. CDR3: CASRGSTGVVYGYTF. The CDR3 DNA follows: TGTGCCAGCCGGGGGTCAACGGGGGTAGTATATGGCTACACCTTC.

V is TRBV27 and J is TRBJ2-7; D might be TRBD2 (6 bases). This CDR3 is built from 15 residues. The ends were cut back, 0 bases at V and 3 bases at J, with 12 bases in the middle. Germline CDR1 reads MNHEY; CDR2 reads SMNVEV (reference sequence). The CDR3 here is CASSLSPGRNYEQYF. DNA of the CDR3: TGTGCCAGCAGTTTATCCCCGGGGAGGAACTACGAGCAGTACTTC.

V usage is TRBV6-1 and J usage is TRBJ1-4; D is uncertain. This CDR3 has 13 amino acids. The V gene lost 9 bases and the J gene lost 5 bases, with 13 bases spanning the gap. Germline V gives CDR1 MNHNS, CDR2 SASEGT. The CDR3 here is CASSAMGNEKLFF. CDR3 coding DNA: TGTGCCAGTTCTGCTATGGGGAATGAAAAACTGTTTTTT.

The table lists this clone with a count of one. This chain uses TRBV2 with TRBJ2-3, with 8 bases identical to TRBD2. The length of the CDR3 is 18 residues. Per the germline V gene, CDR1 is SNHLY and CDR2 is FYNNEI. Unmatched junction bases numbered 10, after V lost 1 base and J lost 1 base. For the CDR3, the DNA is TGTGCCAGCAGTGAAGAGATAGCGGGATCGGTCGGCACAGATACGCAGTATTTT. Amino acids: CASSEEIAGSVGTDTQYF. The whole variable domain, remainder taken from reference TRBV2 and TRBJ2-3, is EPEVTQTPSHQVTQMGQEVILRCVPISNHLYFYWYRQILGQKVEFLVSFYNNEISEKSEIFDDQFSVERPDGSNFTLKIRSTKLEDSAMYFCASSEEIAGSVGTDTQYFGPGTRLTVL.

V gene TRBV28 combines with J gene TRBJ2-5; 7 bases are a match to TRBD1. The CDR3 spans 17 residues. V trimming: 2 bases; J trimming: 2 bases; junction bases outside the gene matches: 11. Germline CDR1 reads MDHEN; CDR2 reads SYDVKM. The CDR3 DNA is TGTGCCAGCAGTTTAGAAGCGGCCGGACAGGCACAAGAGACCCAGTACTTC. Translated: CASSLEAAGQAQETQYF.

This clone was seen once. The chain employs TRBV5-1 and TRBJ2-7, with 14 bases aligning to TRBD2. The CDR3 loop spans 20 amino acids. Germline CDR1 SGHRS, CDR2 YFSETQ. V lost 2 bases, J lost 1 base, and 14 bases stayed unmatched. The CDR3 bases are TGCGCCAGCAGCTTTAGATCCGGACTAGCGGGAGGTGGGGCGTCCTACGAGCAGTACTTC. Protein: CASSFRSGLAGGGASYEQYF.

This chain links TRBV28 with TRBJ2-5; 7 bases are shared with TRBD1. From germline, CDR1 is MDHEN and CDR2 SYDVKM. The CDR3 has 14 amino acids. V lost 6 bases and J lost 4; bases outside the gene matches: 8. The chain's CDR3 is CASRQGPGRETQYF. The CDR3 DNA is TGTGCCAGCAGACAGGGGCCCGGGCGAGAGACCCAGTACTTC.

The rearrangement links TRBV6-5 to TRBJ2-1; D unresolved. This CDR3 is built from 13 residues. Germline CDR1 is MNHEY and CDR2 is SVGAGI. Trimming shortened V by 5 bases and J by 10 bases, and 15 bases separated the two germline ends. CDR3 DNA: TGTGCCAGCAGTAGCCCTAGTCGTGGCGAGCAGTTCTTC. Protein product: CASSSPSRGEQFF.

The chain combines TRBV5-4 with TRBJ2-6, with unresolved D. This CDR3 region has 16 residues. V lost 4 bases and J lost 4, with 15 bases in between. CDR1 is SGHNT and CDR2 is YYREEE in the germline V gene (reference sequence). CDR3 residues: CASSRVTGIGANVLTF. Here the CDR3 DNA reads TGTGCCAGCAGCCGGGTCACCGGCATAGGGGCCAACGTCCTGACTTTC.

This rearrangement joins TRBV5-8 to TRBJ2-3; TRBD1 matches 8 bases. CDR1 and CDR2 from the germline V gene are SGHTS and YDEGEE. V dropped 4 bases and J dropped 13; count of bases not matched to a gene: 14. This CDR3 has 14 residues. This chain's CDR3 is CASSPNLDRGKEYF. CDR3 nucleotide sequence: TGTGCCAGCAGCCCCAACCTCGACAGGGGTAAGGAGTATTTT.

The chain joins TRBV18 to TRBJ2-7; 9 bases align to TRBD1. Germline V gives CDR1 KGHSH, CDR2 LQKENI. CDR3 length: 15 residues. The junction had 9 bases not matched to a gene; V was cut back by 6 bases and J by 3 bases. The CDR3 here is CASSLGQGGIYEQYF. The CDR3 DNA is TGTGCCAGCTCCCTGGGACAGGGAGGTATCTACGAGCAGTACTTC. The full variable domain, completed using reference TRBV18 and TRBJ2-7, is NAGVMQNPRHLVRRRGQEARLRCSPMKGHSHVYWYRQLPEEGLKFMVYLQKENIIDESGMPKERFSAEFPKEGPSILRIQQVVRGDSAAYFCASSLGQGGIYEQYFGPGTRLTVT.

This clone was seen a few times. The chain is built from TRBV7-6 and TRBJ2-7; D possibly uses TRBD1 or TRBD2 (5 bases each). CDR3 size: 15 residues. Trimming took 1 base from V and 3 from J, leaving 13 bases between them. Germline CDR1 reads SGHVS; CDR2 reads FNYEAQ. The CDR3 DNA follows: TGTGCCAGCAGCTTAGAGAAGGGACCGGTCTACGAGCAGTACTTC. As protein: CASSLEKGPVYEQYF.

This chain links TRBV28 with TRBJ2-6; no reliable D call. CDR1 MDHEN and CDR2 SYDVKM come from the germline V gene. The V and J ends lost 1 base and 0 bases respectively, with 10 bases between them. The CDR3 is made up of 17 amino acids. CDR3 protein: CASSLFPGISGANVLTF. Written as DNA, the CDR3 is TGTGCCAGCAGTTTATTCCCCGGTATCTCTGGGGCCAACGTCCTGACTTTC.

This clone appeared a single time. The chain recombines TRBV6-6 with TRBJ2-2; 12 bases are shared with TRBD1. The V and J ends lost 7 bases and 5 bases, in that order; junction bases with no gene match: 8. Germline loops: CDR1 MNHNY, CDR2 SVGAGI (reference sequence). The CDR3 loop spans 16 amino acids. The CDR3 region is CASNKPGQGATGELFF. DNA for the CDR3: TGTGCCAGCAATAAACCGGGACAGGGGGCGACCGGGGAGCTGTTTTTT.

In DNA form, the CDR3 reads TGTGCCAGCAGCCCCCCGGGACAAAGGCAGGCTACGCAGTATTTT. It translates to CASSPPGQRQATQYF. The V gene is TRBV7-9, the J gene TRBJ2-3, with D tentatively TRBD1 (6 bases). The CDR3 covers 15 residues. Looked up from germline, CDR1 is SEHNR and CDR2 is FQNEAQ (reference sequence). Deletions cut 5 bases from V and 8 bases from J, with 20 bases between.

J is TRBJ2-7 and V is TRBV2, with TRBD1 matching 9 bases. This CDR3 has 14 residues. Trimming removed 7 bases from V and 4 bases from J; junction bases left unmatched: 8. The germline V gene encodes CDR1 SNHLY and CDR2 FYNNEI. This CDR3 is CASIPGQGRYEQYF. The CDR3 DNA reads TGTGCCAGCATACCGGGACAGGGCCGATACGAGCAGTACTTC.

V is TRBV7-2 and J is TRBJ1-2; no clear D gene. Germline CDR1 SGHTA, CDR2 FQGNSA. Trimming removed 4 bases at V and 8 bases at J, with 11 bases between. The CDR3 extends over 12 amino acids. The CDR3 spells CASSSRLPGYTF. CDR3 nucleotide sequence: TGTGCCAGCAGCTCTCGCCTACCAGGCTACACCTTC.

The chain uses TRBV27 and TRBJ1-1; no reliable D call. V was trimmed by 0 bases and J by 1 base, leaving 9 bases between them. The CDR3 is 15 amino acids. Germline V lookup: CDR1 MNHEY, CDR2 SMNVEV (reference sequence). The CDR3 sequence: CASSLSTRPNTEAFF. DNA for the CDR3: TGTGCCAGCAGTTTATCGACTCGGCCGAACACTGAAGCTTTCTTT.

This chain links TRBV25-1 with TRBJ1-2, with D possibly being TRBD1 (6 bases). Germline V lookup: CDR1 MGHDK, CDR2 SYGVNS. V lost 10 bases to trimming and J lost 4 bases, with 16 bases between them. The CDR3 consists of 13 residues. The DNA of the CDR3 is TGTGCCATTAGCCTAGGACAGAGCTATGGCTACACCTTC. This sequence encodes CAISLGQSYGYTF.

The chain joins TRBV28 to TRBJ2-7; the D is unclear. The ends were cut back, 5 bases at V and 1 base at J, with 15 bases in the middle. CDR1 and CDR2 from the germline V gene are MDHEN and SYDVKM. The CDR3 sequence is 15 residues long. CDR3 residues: CASSLYSRISYEQYF. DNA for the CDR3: TGTGCCAGCAGTCTGTACTCGAGAATATCCTACGAGCAGTACTTC.

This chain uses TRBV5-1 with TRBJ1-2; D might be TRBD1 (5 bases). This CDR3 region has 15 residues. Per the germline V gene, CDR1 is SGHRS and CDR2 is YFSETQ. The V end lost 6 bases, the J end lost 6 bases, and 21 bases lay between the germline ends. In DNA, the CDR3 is TGCGCCAGCACCCGGGACGGCGGGGTGAAGGATGGCTACACCTTC. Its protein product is CASTRDGGVKDGYTF.

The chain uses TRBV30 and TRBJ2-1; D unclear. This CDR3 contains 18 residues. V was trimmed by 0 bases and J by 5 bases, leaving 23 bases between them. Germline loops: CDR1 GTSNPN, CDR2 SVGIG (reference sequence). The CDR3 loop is CAWSVLRRVPFGDNEQFF. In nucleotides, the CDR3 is TGTGCCTGGAGTGTACTCCGTCGAGTTCCATTCGGAGACAATGAGCAGTTCTTC.

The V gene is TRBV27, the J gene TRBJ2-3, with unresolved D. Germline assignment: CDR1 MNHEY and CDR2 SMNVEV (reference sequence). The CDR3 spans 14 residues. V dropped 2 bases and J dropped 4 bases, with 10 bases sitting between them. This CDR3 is CASSLRSRPDTQYF. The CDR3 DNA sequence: TGTGCCAGCAGTTTACGTAGCCGCCCAGATACGCAGTATTTT.